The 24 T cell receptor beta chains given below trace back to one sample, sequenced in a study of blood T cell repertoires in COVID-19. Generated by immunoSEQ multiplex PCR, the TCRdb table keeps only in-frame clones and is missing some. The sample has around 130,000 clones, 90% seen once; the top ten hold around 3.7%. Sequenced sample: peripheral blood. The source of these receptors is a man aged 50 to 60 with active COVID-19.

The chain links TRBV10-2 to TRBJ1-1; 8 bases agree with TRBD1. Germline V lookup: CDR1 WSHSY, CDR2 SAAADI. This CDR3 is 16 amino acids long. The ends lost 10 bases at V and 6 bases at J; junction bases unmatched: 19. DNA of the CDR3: TGCGCCACCCATAGAAGGGCAGGGGGCGACTGGGCTGAAGCTTTCTTT. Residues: CATHRRAGGDWAEAFF.

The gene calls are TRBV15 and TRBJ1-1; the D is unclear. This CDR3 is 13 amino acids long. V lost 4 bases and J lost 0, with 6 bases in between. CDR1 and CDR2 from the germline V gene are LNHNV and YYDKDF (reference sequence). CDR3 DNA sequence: TGTGCCACCAGCACTGACTTGAACACTGAAGCTTTCTTT. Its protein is CATSTDLNTEAFF. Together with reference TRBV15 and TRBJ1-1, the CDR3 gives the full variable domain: DAMVIQNPRYQVTQFGKPVTLSCSQTLNHNVMYWYQQKSSQAPKLLFHYYDKDFNNEADTPDNFQSRRPNTSFCFLDIRSPGLGDTAMYLCATSTDLNTEAFFGQGTRLTVV.

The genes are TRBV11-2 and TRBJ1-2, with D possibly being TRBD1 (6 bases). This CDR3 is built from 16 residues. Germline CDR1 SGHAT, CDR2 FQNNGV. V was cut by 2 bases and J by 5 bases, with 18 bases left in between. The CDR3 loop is CASSLMGHPELYGYTF. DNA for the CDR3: TGTGCCAGCAGCTTAATGGGACACCCCGAACTATATGGCTACACCTTC.

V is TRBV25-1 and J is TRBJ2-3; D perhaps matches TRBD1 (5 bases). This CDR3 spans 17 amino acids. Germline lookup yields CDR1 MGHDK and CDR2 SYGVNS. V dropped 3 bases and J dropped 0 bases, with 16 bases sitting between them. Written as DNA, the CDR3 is TGTGCCAGCAGTGACTGGACAAGTCGAAATAGCACAGATACGCAGTATTTT. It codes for CASSDWTSRNSTDTQYF.

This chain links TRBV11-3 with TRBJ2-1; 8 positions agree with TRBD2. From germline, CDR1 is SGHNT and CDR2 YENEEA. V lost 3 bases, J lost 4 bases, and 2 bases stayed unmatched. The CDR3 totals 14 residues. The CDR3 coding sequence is TGTGCCAGCAGCTTGAGCGGGGGTTACAATGAGCAGTTCTTC. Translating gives CASSLSGGYNEQFF.

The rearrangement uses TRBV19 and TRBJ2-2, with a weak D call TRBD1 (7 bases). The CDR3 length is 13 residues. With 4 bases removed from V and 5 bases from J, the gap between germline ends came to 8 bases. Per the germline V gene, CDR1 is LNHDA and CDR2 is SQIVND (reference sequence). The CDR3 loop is CASSTGGTGELFF. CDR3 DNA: TGTGCCAGTAGTACAGGGGGGACCGGGGAGCTGTTTTTT.

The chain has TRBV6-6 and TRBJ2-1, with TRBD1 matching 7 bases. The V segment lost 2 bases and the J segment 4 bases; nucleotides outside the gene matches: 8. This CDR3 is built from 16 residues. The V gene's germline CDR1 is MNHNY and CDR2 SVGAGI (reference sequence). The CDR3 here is CASSYPTGATYNEQFF. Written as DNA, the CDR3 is TGTGCCAGCAGTTACCCAACAGGGGCCACATACAATGAGCAGTTCTTC.

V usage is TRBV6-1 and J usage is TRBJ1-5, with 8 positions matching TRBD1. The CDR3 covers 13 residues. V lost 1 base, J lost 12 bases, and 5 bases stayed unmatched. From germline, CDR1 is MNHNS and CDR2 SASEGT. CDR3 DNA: TGTGCCAGCAGTGAAGGGACAGGGTTTTTCCAGCATTTT. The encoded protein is CASSEGTGFFQHF.

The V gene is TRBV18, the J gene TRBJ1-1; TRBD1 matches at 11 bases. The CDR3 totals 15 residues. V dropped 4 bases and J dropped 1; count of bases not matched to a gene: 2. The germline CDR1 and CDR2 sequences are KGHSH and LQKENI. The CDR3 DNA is TGTGCCAGCTCACGGGGGACAGGGGGGAACACTGAAGCTTTCTTT. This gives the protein CASSRGTGGNTEAFF. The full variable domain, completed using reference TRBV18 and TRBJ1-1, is NAGVMQNPRHLVRRRGQEARLRCSPMKGHSHVYWYRQLPEEGLKFMVYLQKENIIDESGMPKERFSAEFPKEGPSILRIQQVVRGDSAAYFCASSRGTGGNTEAFFGQGTRLTVV.

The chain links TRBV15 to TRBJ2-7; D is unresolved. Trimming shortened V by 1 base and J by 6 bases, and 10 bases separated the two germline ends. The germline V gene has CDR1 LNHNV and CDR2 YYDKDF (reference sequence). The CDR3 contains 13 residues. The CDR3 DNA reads TGTGCCACCAGCAGAGTCCCCTCAGGCGAGCAGTACTTC. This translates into CATSRVPSGEQYF. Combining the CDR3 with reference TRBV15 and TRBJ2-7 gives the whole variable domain DAMVIQNPRYQVTQFGKPVTLSCSQTLNHNVMYWYQQKSSQAPKLLFHYYDKDFNNEADTPDNFQSRRPNTSFCFLDIRSPGLGDTAMYLCATSRVPSGEQYFGPGTRLTVT.

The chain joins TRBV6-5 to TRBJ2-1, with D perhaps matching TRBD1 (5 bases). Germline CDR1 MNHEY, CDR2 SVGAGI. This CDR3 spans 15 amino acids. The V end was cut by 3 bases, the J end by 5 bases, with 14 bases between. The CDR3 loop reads CASSYRRFRDNEQFF. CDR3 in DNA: TGTGCCAGCAGTTATCGTCGCTTCAGGGACAATGAGCAGTTCTTC.

The CDR3 region has the DNA TGTGCCAGCTCACCCTCCCAGGTAGGCGAGCAGTACGTC. Translated: CASSPSQVGEQYV. This chain uses TRBV18 with TRBJ2-7, with D hard to call. CDR3 size: 13 residues. V lost 3 bases to trimming and J lost 6 bases, with 12 bases between them. From germline, CDR1 is KGHSH and CDR2 LQKENI.

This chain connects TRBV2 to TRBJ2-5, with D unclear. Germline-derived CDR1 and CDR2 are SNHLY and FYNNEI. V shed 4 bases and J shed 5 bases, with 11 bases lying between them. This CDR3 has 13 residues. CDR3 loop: CASSAVPRETQYF. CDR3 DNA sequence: TGTGCCAGCAGTGCCGTGCCTCGGGAGACCCAGTACTTC.

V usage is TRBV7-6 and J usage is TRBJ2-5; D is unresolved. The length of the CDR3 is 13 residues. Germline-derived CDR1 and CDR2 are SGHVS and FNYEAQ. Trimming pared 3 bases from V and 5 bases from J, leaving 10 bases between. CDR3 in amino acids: CASSFGPVETQYF. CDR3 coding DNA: TGTGCCAGCAGCTTTGGGCCGGTGGAGACCCAGTACTTC. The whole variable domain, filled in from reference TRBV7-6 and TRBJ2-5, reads GAGVSQSPRYKVTKRGQDVALRCDPISGHVSLYWYRQALGQGPEFLTYFNYEAQQDKSGLPNDRFSAERPEGSISTLTIQRTEQRDSAMYRCASSFGPVETQYFGPGTRLLVL.

The CDR3 nucleotides read TGTGCCAGCTCACTGGGACTAGCGGAGGGGAATGAGCAGTTCTTC. This codes for CASSLGLAEGNEQFF. This chain joins TRBV18 and TRBJ2-1, with 11 bases fitting TRBD2. The CDR3 extends over 15 amino acids. V dropped 4 bases and J dropped 7; count of bases not matched to a gene: 6. Germline values: CDR1 KGHSH, CDR2 LQKENI. Drawing the rest from reference TRBV18 and TRBJ2-1, the complete variable domain is NAGVMQNPRHLVRRRGQEARLRCSPMKGHSHVYWYRQLPEEGLKFMVYLQKENIIDESGMPKERFSAEFPKEGPSILRIQQVVRGDSAAYFCASSLGLAEGNEQFFGPGTRLTVL.

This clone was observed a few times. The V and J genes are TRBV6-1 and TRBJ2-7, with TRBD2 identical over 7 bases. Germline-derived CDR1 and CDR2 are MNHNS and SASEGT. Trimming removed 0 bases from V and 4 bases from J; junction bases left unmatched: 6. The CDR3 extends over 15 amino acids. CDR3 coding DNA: TGTGCCAGCAGTGAAGCGGGAGGGGCCGTTTACGAGCAGTACTTC. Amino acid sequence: CASSEAGGAVYEQYF.

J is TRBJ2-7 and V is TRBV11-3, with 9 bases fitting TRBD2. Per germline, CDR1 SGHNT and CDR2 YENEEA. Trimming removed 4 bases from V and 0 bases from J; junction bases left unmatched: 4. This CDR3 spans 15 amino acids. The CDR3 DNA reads TGTGCCAGCAGCTGCCGACTAGCGGACTCCTACGAGCAGTACGTC. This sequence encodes CASSCRLADSYEQYV.

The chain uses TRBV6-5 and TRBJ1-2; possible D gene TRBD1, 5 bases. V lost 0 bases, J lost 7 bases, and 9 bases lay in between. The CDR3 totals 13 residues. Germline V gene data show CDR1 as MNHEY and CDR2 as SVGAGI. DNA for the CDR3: TGTGCCAGCAGTTACTCGTCAAGGGGTGGCTACACCTTC. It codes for CASSYSSRGGYTF.

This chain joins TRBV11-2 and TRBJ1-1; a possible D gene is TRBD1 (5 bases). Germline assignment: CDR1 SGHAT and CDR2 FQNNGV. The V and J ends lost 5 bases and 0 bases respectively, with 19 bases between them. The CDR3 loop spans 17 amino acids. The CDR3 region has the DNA TGTGCCAGCAGCCCGTCCAACGGGGAGGGGATGAACACTGAAGCTTTCTTT. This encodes CASSPSNGEGMNTEAFF.

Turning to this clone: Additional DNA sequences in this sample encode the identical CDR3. Written as DNA, the CDR3 is TGTGCCAGCAGCTTAGCGGCAGGGGGAGGCTACACCTTC. It specifies CASSLAAGGGYTF. The chain employs TRBV11-2 and TRBJ1-2; TRBD1 agrees at 7 bases. Per germline, CDR1 SGHAT and CDR2 FQNNGV. The CDR3 has 13 residues. The J segment lost 8 bases and the V segment lost 1 base, leaving 4 bases of the junction unmatched.

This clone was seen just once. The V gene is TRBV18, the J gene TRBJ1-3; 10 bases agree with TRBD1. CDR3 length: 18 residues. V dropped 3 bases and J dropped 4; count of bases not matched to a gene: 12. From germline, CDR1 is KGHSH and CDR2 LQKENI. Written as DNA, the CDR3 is TGTGCCAGCTCACCTAGGACAGGGGGTCAACAAGGCGGAAACACCATATATTTT. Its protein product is CASSPRTGGQQGGNTIYF.

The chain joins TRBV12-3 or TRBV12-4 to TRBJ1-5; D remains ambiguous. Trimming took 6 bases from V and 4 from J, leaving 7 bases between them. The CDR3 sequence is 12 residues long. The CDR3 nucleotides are TGTGCCAGCAGGCAGAGGAATCAGCCCCAGCATTTT. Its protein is CASRQRNQPQHF.

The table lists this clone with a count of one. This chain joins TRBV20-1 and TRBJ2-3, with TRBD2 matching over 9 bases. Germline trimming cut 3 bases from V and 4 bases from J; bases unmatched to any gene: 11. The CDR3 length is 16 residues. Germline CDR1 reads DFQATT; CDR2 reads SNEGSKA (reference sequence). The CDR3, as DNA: TGCAGTGCTAGTCGCTCGGCGGGGGGGCCGTCAGATACGCAGTATTTT. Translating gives CSASRSAGGPSDTQYF.

The CDR3 DNA sequence: TGCGCCAGCAGCTTGGTTGCTAGCGGGTGGAGGGGAGAGCAGTTCTTC. This codes for CASSLVASGWRGEQFF. The chain is built from TRBV5-1 and TRBJ2-1, with 8 bases that match TRBD2. Trimming removed 0 bases from V and 10 bases from J; junction bases left unmatched: 12. The CDR3 has 16 amino acids. Germline CDR1 reads SGHRS; CDR2 reads YFSETQ.